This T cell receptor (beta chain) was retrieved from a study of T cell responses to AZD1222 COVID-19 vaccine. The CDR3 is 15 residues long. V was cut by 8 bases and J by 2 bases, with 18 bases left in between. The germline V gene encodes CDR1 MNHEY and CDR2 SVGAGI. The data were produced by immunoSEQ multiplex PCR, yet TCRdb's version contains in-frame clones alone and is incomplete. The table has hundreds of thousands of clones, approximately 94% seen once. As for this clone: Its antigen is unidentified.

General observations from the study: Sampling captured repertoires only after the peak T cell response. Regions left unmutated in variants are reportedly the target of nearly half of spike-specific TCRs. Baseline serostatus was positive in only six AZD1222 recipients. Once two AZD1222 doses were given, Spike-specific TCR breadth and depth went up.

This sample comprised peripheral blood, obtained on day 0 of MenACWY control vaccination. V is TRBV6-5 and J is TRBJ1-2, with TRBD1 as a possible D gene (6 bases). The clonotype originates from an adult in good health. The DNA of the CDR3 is TGTGCCAGCCTCGAAAGGGACATGGGAAACTATGGCTACACCTTC. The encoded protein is CASLERDMGNYGYTF.